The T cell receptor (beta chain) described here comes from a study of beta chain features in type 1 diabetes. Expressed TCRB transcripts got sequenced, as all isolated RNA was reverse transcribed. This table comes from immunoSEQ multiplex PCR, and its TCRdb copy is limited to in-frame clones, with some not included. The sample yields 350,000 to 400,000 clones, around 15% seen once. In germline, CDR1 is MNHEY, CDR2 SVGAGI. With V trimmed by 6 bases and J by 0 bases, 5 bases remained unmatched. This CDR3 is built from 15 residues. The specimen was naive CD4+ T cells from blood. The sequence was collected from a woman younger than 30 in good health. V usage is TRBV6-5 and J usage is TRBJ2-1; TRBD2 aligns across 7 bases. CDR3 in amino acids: CASRDGRSSYNEQFF. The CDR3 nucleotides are TGTGCCAGCAGAGACGGGAGGAGCTCCTACAATGAGCAGTTCTTC.